The rows below give T cell receptor beta chains drawn from one sample of a study of beta chain features in type 1 diabetes. Data came from immunoSEQ multiplex PCR; TCRdb stores just in-frame clones and leaves some out. The table records 140,000 or so clones, about 13% of them present only once. Material for sequencing was central memory CD4+ T cells from blood. The receptors here all came from a man between 18 and 29 years old with type 1 diabetes. Both conserved end residues are part of each CDR3. Fields, in order: clone size, J gene, V gene, D gene, CDR3 DNA, CDR3 protein. D genes are given only for firm matches. Clone size appears in some rows only: once, few, many, or a class for an expanded clone.

NA	TRBJ2-6	TRBV7-9	NA	TGTGCCAGCAGCCCCTGGGCAGGGGTCCTCGCCTCTGGGGCCAACGTCCTGACTTTC	CASSPWAGVLASGANVLTF
NA	TRBJ1-3	TRBV15	NA	TGTGCCACCAGGGCCGGGAGCTCTGGAAACACCATATATTTT	CATRAGSSGNTIYF
NA	TRBJ2-7	TRBV7-9	NA	TGTGCCAGCAGCTTAGGACGCGGTGCGGCGGGTTACGAGCAGTACTTC	CASSLGRGAAGYEQYF
NA	TRBJ2-3	TRBV28	NA	TGTGCCAGTCGCGGCCTCTTACCCGTAGATACGCAGTATTTT	CASRGLLPVDTQYF
large	TRBJ2-7	TRBV7-4	NA	TGTGCCAGCAGCTGGACAAAATCCTACGAGCAGTACTTC	CASSWTKSYEQYF
few	TRBJ2-3	TRBV7-9	NA	TGTGCCAGCAGCTACCAACAGGGTATCACAGATACGCAGTATTTT	CASSYQQGITDTQYF
NA	TRBJ2-2	TRBV27	NA	TGTGCCAGCAGTGACCTCCGGATGCACACCGGGGAGCTGTTTTTT	CASSDLRMHTGELFF
many	TRBJ2-7	TRBV13	NA	TGTGCCAGCAGACTTAGCCCCTCGGGGGGCTTGGAGCAGTACTTC	CASRLSPSGGLEQYF
few	TRBJ1-4	TRBV7-9	NA	TGTGCCAGCAGCTTAGCGTTGGGCATAGGCGATGAAAAACTGTTTTTT	CASSLALGIGDEKLFF
few	TRBJ1-1	TRBV10-3	TRBD1	TGTGCCATCAGTCGGGGCGGGACAGCGAACACTGAAGCTTTCTTT	CAISRGGTANTEAFF
many	TRBJ2-3	TRBV7-9	NA	TGTGCCAGCAGCTTAGCGGTAGCAGATACGCAGTATTTT	CASSLAVADTQYF
NA	TRBJ2-2	TRBV30	NA	TGTGCCTGGAGGTGGAGGGTTCTTTCTGACACCGGGGAGCTGTTTTTT	CAWRWRVLSDTGELFF
NA	TRBJ1-4	TRBV7-9	TRBD1	TGTGCCAGCAGCTTTAGGACAGGAGGACAAGAAAAACTGTTTTTT	CASSFRTGGQEKLFF
NA	TRBJ1-1	TRBV19	NA	TGTGCCAGTAGCGCGACTGTGAACACTGAAGCTTTCTTT	CASSATVNTEAFF
few	TRBJ1-2	TRBV10-3	TRBD1	TGTGCCATCTGGCGCCCCGGGACAGGGGACTATGGCTACACCTTC	CAIWRPGTGDYGYTF
few	TRBJ1-5	TRBV2	NA	TGTGCCAGCAGTGCAGACACCCGATGGCCCCAGCATTTT	CASSADTRWPQHF
NA	TRBJ1-4	TRBV4-2	NA	TGTGCCAGCAGCCAAGACAGGGTCAGTGAAAAACTGTTTTTT	CASSQDRVSEKLFF
NA	TRBJ2-7	TRBV30	NA	TGTGCCTGGAGTGCATACTTAGGGGTGAATCTCGAGCAGTACTTC	CAWSAYLGVNLEQYF
NA	TRBJ1-2	TRBV7-9	TRBD1	TGTGCCAGCAGCCGGGACAGGGGCCCCGGCTACACCTTC	CASSRDRGPGYTF
few	TRBJ1-2	TRBV10-3	NA	TGTGCCATCAGTGAGGCGATTGAGCGTGGCTACACCTTC	CAISEAIERGYTF
NA	TRBJ2-5	TRBV28	TRBD2	TGTGCCACCCGAGCGGGAATACAAGAGACCCAGTACTTC	CATRAGIQETQYF
NA	TRBJ1-1	TRBV30	TRBD1	TGTGCCTGGACCCGACTCGAGGACAGGGTAGGCCAAAGTGGCGGTGAAGCTTTCTTT	CAWTRLEDRVGQSGGEAFF
NA	TRBJ1-2	TRBV30	TRBD1	TGTGCCTGGAGTCCAGGACAGGGGGCCTATGGCTACACCTTC	CAWSPGQGAYGYTF
NA	TRBJ1-1	TRBV20-1	NA	TGCAGTGCTAGAAACACTGAAGCTTTCTTT	CSARNTEAFF
few	TRBJ2-2	TRBV19	TRBD1	TGTGCCAGTAGTCGGGACAGTCCGTCGAGCGGGGAGCTGTTTTTT	CASSRDSPSSGELFF
NA	TRBJ1-2	TRBV30	NA	TGTGCCTGGAGTGGGCAGGATGTGGATGGCTACACCTTC	CAWSGQDVDGYTF
NA	TRBJ2-5	TRBV15	NA	TGTGCCACCAGCAGAGACGGGGGCCGAGGGGAGACCCAGTACTTC	CATSRDGGRGETQYF
NA	TRBJ2-3	TRBV11-2	TRBD2	TGTGCCAGCAGCTCCACTCCTAGCGGGGGGGCCCGGGATACGCAGTATTTT	CASSSTPSGGARDTQYF
few	TRBJ1-6	TRBV4-1	NA	TGCGCCAGCAGCCAGCGATTCGACAGGAGCTCCTATAATTCACCCCTCCACTTT	CASSQRFDRSSYNSPLHF